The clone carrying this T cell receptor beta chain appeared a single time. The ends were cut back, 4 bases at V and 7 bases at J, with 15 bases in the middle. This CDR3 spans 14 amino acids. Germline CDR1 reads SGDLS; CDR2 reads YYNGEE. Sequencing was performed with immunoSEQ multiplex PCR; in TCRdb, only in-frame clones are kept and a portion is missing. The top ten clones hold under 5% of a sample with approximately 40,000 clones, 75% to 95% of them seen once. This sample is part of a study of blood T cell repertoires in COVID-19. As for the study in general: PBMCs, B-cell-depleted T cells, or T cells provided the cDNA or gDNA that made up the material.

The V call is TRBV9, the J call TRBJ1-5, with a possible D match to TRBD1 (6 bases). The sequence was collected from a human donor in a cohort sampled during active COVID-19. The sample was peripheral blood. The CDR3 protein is CASSHSGGAQPQHF. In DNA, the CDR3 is TGTGCCAGCAGCCATTCGGGGGGGGCCCAGCCCCAGCATTTT.